A selection of T cell receptor beta chains follows, all from one sample in a study. TCRdb recomputed calls from the RT-PCR reads with MiXCR, one row per CDR3 protein. The sample lists more than 550,000 distinct CDR3 sequences; approximately 15% were seen once. The source material was memory CD4+ T cells from blood. These receptor sequences come from a female donor in good health, serving as a healthy control. CDR3s include the opening cysteine and the closing phenylalanine or tryptophan. The D gene is left open where the match is weak. Clone size is given for some rows only: seen once, a few or many times, or a class if the clone is expanded.

CDR3aa	CDR3nt	j_gene	v_gene	abundance	d_gene
CSAIKETDTQYF	TGCAGCGCGATTAAGGAGACAGATACGCAGTATTTT	TRBJ2-3	TRBV29-1	few	.
CASSYDTQRAYEQYF	TGTGCCAGCAGCTATGACACCCAAAGGGCCTACGAGCAGTACTTC	TRBJ2-7	TRBV7-9	many	.
CASSPFGLNNEKLFF	TGTGCCAGCAGTCCCTTTGGGCTGAATAATGAAAAACTGTTTTTT	TRBJ1-4	TRBV6-6	.	.
CAIRGQGTSGKMSSTDTRYF	TGTGCCATCAGGGGGCAAGGGACTAGCGGTAAAATGTCTAGCACAGATACGCGGTATTTT	TRBJ2-3	TRBV10-3	.	TRBD2
CATRFSGELFF	TGTGCCACCAGATTTTCCGGGGAGCTGTTTTTT	TRBJ2-2	TRBV24-1	.	.
CANFLLTGAVWCSGANVLTF	TGTGCCAACTTTCTCTTGACAGGGGCCGTCTGGTGCTCTGGGGCCAACGTCCTGACTTTC	TRBJ2-6	TRBV27	few	TRBD1
CASSLVPQAGKSYEQYF	TGTGCCAGCAGCTTAGTTCCTCAAGCGGGAAAGAGCTACGAGCAGTACTTC	TRBJ2-7	TRBV11-3	few	TRBD2
CASSASMGPYEQYF	TGTGCCAGCAGCGCATCCATGGGACCTTACGAGCAGTACTTC	TRBJ2-7	TRBV6-5	many	.
CASSLPGDYNSPLHF	TGTGCCAGCAGCTTACCGGGGGACTATAATTCACCCCTCCACTTT	TRBJ1-6	TRBV7-3	.	.
CASSMEPSGGQYF	TGTGCCAGTAGTATGGAGCCCTCGGGTGGGCAGTACTTC	TRBJ2-7	TRBV19	.	.
CASSPRDRSQAQHF	TGTGCCAGCAGCCCCCGGGACCGCTCTCAGGCCCAGCATTTT	TRBJ1-5	TRBV3-1	.	.
CASSLPQLQETQYF	TGTGCCAGCAGCTTACCTCAGTTACAAGAGACCCAGTACTTC	TRBJ2-5	TRBV7-6	many	.
CASSPASTGGTDTQYF	TGTGCCAGCTCACCAGCATCCACAGGGGGCACAGATACGCAGTATTTT	TRBJ2-3	TRBV18	few	TRBD1
CASSLWTGRDTQYF	TGTGCCAGCAGCCTTTGGACCGGGAGGGATACGCAGTATTTT	TRBJ2-3	TRBV7-3	few	TRBD2
CASSGGLIYEQYF	TGTGCCAGCAGCGGCGGACTGATATACGAGCAGTACTTC	TRBJ2-7	TRBV2	.	.
CATSDLTGYTF	TGTGCCACCAGTGATTTGACTGGCTACACCTTC	TRBJ1-2	TRBV24-1	few	.
CASSLEGRALAKNIQYF	TGCGCCAGCAGCTTGGAGGGCAGGGCCCTAGCCAAAAACATTCAGTACTTC	TRBJ2-4	TRBV5-1	.	.
CASSLDSRDTSYEQYF	TGTGCCAGCAGCTTAGACTCCCGGGACACTTCCTACGAGCAGTACTTC	TRBJ2-7	TRBV13	.	.
CASSYGVASNEKLFF	TGTGCCAGCAGTTACGGCGTCGCTTCGAATGAAAAACTGTTTTTT	TRBJ1-4	TRBV6-2/TRBV6-3	few	.
CASSFGGQIEAFF	TGCGCCAGCAGCTTTGGGGGGCAAATTGAAGCTTTCTTT	TRBJ1-1	TRBV5-1	.	.
CSARDGTTNEKLFF	TGCAGTGCTAGGGACGGGACGACTAATGAAAAACTGTTTTTT	TRBJ1-4	TRBV20-1	.	.
CASSQPGSGNTIYF	TGTGCCAGCAGCCAGCCCGGCTCTGGAAACACCATATATTTT	TRBJ1-3	TRBV7-3	many	.
CASSQARVETIYF	TGCGCCAGCAGCCAAGCCAGGGTTGAGACCATATATTTT	TRBJ1-3	TRBV4-1	.	.
CAIRKGDGYEQYF	TGTGCCATCAGGAAAGGGGACGGCTACGAGCAGTACTTC	TRBJ2-7	TRBV10-3	few	.
CASSQRGKTGANYGYTF	TGTGCCAGCAGCCAACGGGGGAAGACAGGGGCCAACTATGGCTACACCTTC	TRBJ1-2	TRBV4-2	.	TRBD1
CSVTSPGTGEDTEAFF	TGCAGCGTTACGAGTCCCGGGACAGGGGAAGACACTGAAGCTTTCTTT	TRBJ1-1	TRBV29-1	many	TRBD1
CASSQERGAGQFF	TGTGCCAGCAGCCAAGAGCGGGGGGCGGGTCAGTTCTTC	TRBJ2-1	TRBV3-1	.	TRBD2
CASSTTRTGGDTQYF	TGTGCCAGCAGTACCACCCGGACCGGGGGAGATACGCAGTATTTT	TRBJ2-3	TRBV11-2	.	.
CASRGPQGLEETQYF	TGTGCCAGCAGGGGACCCCAGGGGCTGGAAGAGACCCAGTACTTC	TRBJ2-5	TRBV7-9	few	.
CASSQDGRGTGLYNEQFF	TGTGCCAGCAGCCAAGACGGAAGGGGGACAGGACTCTACAATGAGCAGTTCTTC	TRBJ2-1	TRBV3-1	.	TRBD1
CSASGTLNTEAFF	TGCAGTGCTAGCGGGACACTGAACACTGAAGCTTTCTTT	TRBJ1-1	TRBV20-1	many	.